Listed below are T cell receptor beta chains from one sample, sequenced in a study of T-cell reconstitution after alpha-beta-depleted transplantation in children. A single record per CDR3 protein comes from TCRdb applying MiXCR to the PCR reads. The sample yields a few hundred thousand distinct CDR3 sequences, roughly 11% seen once. The sample was PBMCs from the stem cell graft donor, taken from the stem cell graft. The source of these receptors is a human donor who donated a stem cell graft to a child with acute myeloid leukemia. CDR3s include the opening cysteine and the closing phenylalanine or tryptophan. D genes are given only for firm matches. Clone sizes are given selectively: once, few, many, or a class where the clone is expanded.

>TRBV11-2|-|-|TRBJ2-2
CASSFLRSTGELFF
TGTGCCAGCAGCTTCCTCAGGTCGACCGGGGAGCTGTTTTTT
>TRBV6-2/TRBV6-3|few|-|TRBJ2-3
CASSPGANTDTQYF
TGTGCCAGCAGCCCCGGGGCGAACACAGATACGCAGTATTTT
>TRBV29-1|-|TRBD2|TRBJ2-7
CSVDKAASGRYEQYF
TGCAGCGTTGACAAGGCGGCTAGCGGGAGATACGAGCAGTACTTC
>TRBV5-1|many|TRBD1|TRBJ2-5
CASSRDRWETQYF
TGCGCCAGCAGCAGGGACAGATGGGAGACCCAGTACTTC
>TRBV29-1|many|-|TRBJ2-5
CSVEGQGWETQYF
TGCAGCGTTGAAGGGCAGGGCTGGGAGACCCAGTACTTC
>TRBV18|-|TRBD2|TRBJ2-2
CASSPGTSGIGELFF
TGTGCCAGCTCACCTGGGACTAGCGGGATCGGGGAGCTGTTTTTT
>TRBV29-1|many|-|TRBJ2-4
CSVEARIGNIQYF
TGCAGCGTTGAAGCCCGTATTGGAAACATTCAGTACTTC
>TRBV7-2|many|TRBD2|TRBJ2-2
CASSLVRRGLAGTGELFF
TGTGCCAGCAGCTTAGTGCGGCGGGGACTAGCTGGAACCGGGGAGCTGTTTTTT
>TRBV20-1|few|TRBD2|TRBJ2-5
CSARGEAGEWETQYF
TGCAGTGCACGAGGCGAGGCGGGGGAGTGGGAGACCCAGTACTTC
>TRBV4-1|few|-|TRBJ1-1
CASSHGQGLGTEAFF
TGCGCCAGCAGCCACGGTCAGGGGCTGGGGACTGAAGCTTTCTTT
>TRBV5-1|few|-|TRBJ2-1
CASREGLLGQFF
TGCGCCAGCAGAGAGGGCCTGCTTGGGCAGTTCTTC
>TRBV5-1|-|TRBD1|TRBJ1-2
CASSSDRGRGHGYTF
TGCGCCAGCAGCTCGGACAGGGGCCGGGGCCATGGCTACACCTTC
>TRBV12-3/TRBV12-4|few|-|TRBJ2-5
CASSLDGAAGQRETQYF
TGTGCCAGCAGCCTAGATGGGGCGGCAGGGCAGAGAGAGACCCAGTACTTC
>TRBV5-1|few|-|TRBJ2-3
CASSFQGRDTDTQYF
TGCGCCAGCAGCTTCCAGGGCCGGGACACAGATACGCAGTATTTT
>TRBV10-3|few|TRBD2|TRBJ2-3
CAISVVAGADTQYF
TGTGCCATCAGTGTTGTAGCGGGAGCAGATACGCAGTATTTT
>TRBV15|-|TRBD2|TRBJ2-3
CATSRGLAGGRRTDTQYF
TGTGCCACCAGCAGAGGTCTAGCGGGGGGGAGGAGAACAGATACGCAGTATTTT
>TRBV11-1|few|TRBD1|TRBJ2-4
CASSPRDRALTGAKNIQYF
TGTGCCAGCAGCCCTCGGGACAGGGCTCTCACTGGGGCCAAAAACATTCAGTACTTC
>TRBV11-2|few|-|TRBJ2-7
CASSRVGEKFYEQYF
TGTGCCAGCAGTAGGGTGGGAGAAAAGTTCTACGAGCAGTACTTC
>TRBV27|-|-|TRBJ2-7
CASRGGTSYEQYF
TGTGCCAGCCGGGGCGGGACCTCCTACGAGCAGTACTTC
>TRBV5-1|few|-|TRBJ1-4
CASSPSNRDEKLFF
TGCGCCAGCAGCCCTTCGAACAGGGATGAAAAACTGTTTTTT
>TRBV5-1|many|-|TRBJ1-5
CASSLDSYQPQHF
TGCGCCAGCAGCTTGGATTCCTATCAGCCCCAGCATTTT
>TRBV9|few|-|TRBJ2-2
CASSVVGSTGELFF
TGTGCCAGCAGCGTAGTAGGGAGCACCGGGGAGCTGTTTTTT
>TRBV20-1|-|TRBD1|TRBJ1-2
CSARVPDRDYGYTF
TGCAGTGCTAGAGTTCCTGACAGGGACTATGGCTACACCTTC
>TRBV7-9|many|-|TRBJ1-3
CAMRQGSGNTIYF
TGTGCCATGAGGCAGGGGTCAGGAAACACCATATATTTT
>TRBV7-9|few|-|TRBJ2-2
CASSLPHYTGELFF
TGTGCCAGCAGCTTGCCCCACTATACCGGGGAGCTGTTTTTT
>TRBV7-9|few|TRBD1|TRBJ2-1
CASVQIRDRGRLEQFF
TGTGCCAGCGTCCAGATCCGGGACAGGGGGCGCCTTGAGCAGTTCTTC
>TRBV6-1|many|TRBD1|TRBJ2-3
CASSPTGGSTDTQYF
TGTGCCAGCAGTCCAACAGGGGGAAGCACAGATACGCAGTATTTT
>TRBV3-1|many|TRBD2|TRBJ2-1
CASSQGTSGGAEQFF
TGTGCCAGCAGCCAGGGGACTAGCGGGGGGGCGGAGCAGTTCTTC
>TRBV4-1|-|TRBD1|TRBJ2-7
CASTTPGQGSYEQYF
TGCGCCAGCACCACACCGGGACAGGGATCCTACGAGCAGTACTTC
>TRBV11-1|-|-|TRBJ2-7
CASSPRAAYEQYF
TGTGCCAGCAGCCCGCGGGCAGCCTACGAGCAGTACTTC
>TRBV30|-|TRBD2|TRBJ2-1
CAWSRASGSYNEQFF
TGTGCCTGGAGTAGAGCTAGCGGTTCCTACAATGAGCAGTTCTTC
>TRBV5-1|few|-|TRBJ1-1
CASSTRGTLNTEAFF
TGCGCCAGCAGCACTAGGGGGACCCTGAACACTGAAGCTTTCTTT
>TRBV20-1|-|TRBD1|TRBJ1-5
CSAGRQGINQPQHF
TGCAGTGCGGGAAGACAGGGGATTAATCAGCCCCAGCATTTT
>TRBV3-1|many|-|TRBJ1-1
CASSHRPGLKGAFF
TGTGCCAGCAGCCATCGGCCGGGACTCAAAGGAGCTTTCTTT
>TRBV7-2|-|-|TRBJ2-3
CASSLVGRPPDTQYF
TGTGCCAGCAGCTTAGTTGGCAGACCCCCAGATACGCAGTATTTT
>TRBV20-1|-|TRBD2|TRBJ2-1
CCARDSSGASSYNEQFF
TGCTGTGCTAGAGACTCTAGCGGGGCCTCATCCTACAATGAGCAGTTCTTC
>TRBV6-1|few|TRBD1|TRBJ1-3
CASSRTDRGFKYAGNTIYF
TGTGCCAGCAGTCGAACGGACAGGGGATTTAAGTACGCTGGAAACACCATATATTTT
>TRBV3-1|-|-|TRBJ1-6
CASSQDGPFTEPLHF
TGTGCCAGCAGCCAAGACGGGCCTTTTACTGAACCCCTCCACTTT
>TRBV7-9|-|TRBD1|TRBJ2-5
CASRPGTGGIETQYF
TGTGCCAGCAGACCCGGGACAGGGGGCATCGAGACCCAGTACTTC
>TRBV29-1|-|-|TRBJ2-7
CSVGIGLEQYF
TGCAGCGTGGGTATAGGGCTCGAGCAGTACTTC
>TRBV27|-|TRBD1|TRBJ2-1
CASSYGTGGYEQFF
TGTGCCAGCAGTTACGGGACAGGGGGCTATGAGCAGTTCTTC
>TRBV20-1|many|-|TRBJ1-1
CSAAGPPYGNTEAFF
TGCAGTGCTGCGGGCCCCCCCTATGGGAACACTGAAGCTTTCTTT
>TRBV29-1|many|TRBD2|TRBJ2-1
CSVQGLAAQSSYNEQFF
TGCAGCGTTCAGGGACTAGCGGCTCAAAGCTCCTACAATGAGCAGTTCTTC
>TRBV5-6|few|-|TRBJ2-7
CASSLGNGKRRSYEQYF
TGTGCCAGCAGCTTAGGGAACGGGAAGAGAAGGTCCTACGAGCAGTACTTC
>TRBV29-1|few|-|TRBJ1-2
CSVEKMSGIHGYTF
TGCAGCGTTGAAAAGATGTCAGGGATACATGGCTACACCTTC
>TRBV7-2|many|-|TRBJ2-5
CASSLEGRQETQYF
TGCGCCAGCAGCTTGGAAGGGAGGCAAGAGACCCAGTACTTC